This TCR beta chain was profiled in a study of OX40 agonist ivuxolimab in advanced cancers. Study-level background: Ivuxolimab is an agonistic anti-OX40 (CD134) antibody, and patients were treated with it. General observations from the study: At 0.1 to 3.0 mg/kg, clonal expansion of CD4+ and CD8+ blood T cells had occurred by week 6. Normalized T-cell clonal expansion was also low in some nonresponders.

The CDR3 runs to 15 residues. CDR1 is MNHEY, CDR2 SMNVEV, per germline (reference sequence). Trimming stripped 2 bases from V and 0 bases from J, with 8 bases between. TCRdb's copy holds only in-frame clones and misses some; the assay was immunoSEQ multiplex PCR. The sample shows about 120,000 clones, approximately 90% of them seen only once. Baseline, cycle 4 day 1, and cycle 7 day 1 were the blood sampling points. This clone was counted a few times. What it binds is not known. The chain links TRBV27 to TRBJ1-5, with unresolved D. This receptor was taken from an adult with an advanced solid tumor such as melanoma, head and neck, liver or kidney cancer. Sequencing used CD4+ or CD8+ T cells sorted from blood, obtained in a trial of the OX40 agonist ivuxolimab. The CDR3 here is CASSLEGYSNQPQHF. As DNA, the CDR3 is TGTGCCAGCAGTTTAGAGGGTTATAGCAATCAGCCCCAGCATTTT.